Listed here are 27 T cell receptor beta chains from one sample, sequenced in a study of T cells after posttransplantation cyclophosphamide. Some clones are missing from TCRdb's copy, which holds only in-frame ones; the method was immunoSEQ multiplex PCR. The sample shows around 2,200 clones, roughly 69% of them seen only once. A marrow graft followed busulfan-fludarabine conditioning, with cyclophosphamide on days +3 and +4. Material: PBMCs, obtained after allogeneic stem cell transplant with posttransplant cyclophosphamide. These receptors came from a male patient aged 55 to 69 who received an allogeneic stem cell transplant from a related donor and was CMV-positive. Some T cells may possibly be graft donor cells.

The chain carries TRBV2 and TRBJ1-6, with TRBD1 matching 9 bases. V shed 4 bases, J shed 6 bases, and the junction held 7 bases outside the gene matches. The CDR3 is 16 amino acids. Germline V lookup: CDR1 SNHLY, CDR2 FYNNEI. CDR3 loop: CASSADRGNANSPLHF. CDR3 sequence (DNA): TGTGCCAGCAGTGCCGACAGGGGGAATGCTAATTCACCCCTCCACTTT. The entire variable domain, with the rest obtained from reference TRBV2 and TRBJ1-6, is as follows: EPEVTQTPSHQVTQMGQEVILRCVPISNHLYFYWYRQILGQKVEFLVSFYNNEISEKSEIFDDQFSVERPDGSNFTLKIRSTKLEDSAMYFCASSADRGNANSPLHFGNGTRLTVT.

V is TRBV4-2 and J is TRBJ2-7; 10 positions agree with TRBD1. The CDR3 totals 16 residues. Germline V CDR1 and CDR2: LGHNA, YNFKEQ. The V and J ends lost 3 bases and 4 bases, in that order; junction bases with no gene match: 9. This CDR3 is CASSQELGQGVYEQYF. The CDR3 nucleotides are TGTGCCAGCAGCCAGGAGCTCGGACAGGGGGTATACGAGCAGTACTTC.

The chain combines TRBV6-5 with TRBJ1-2, with 7 bases that match TRBD1. This CDR3 has 15 amino acids. Germline V gene data show CDR1 as MNHEY and CDR2 as SVGAGI. J was trimmed by 4 bases and V by 1 base; bases with no gene match: 6. This CDR3 is CASSYWAGQSYGYTF. The DNA of the CDR3 is TGTGCCAGCAGTTACTGGGCGGGACAGAGCTATGGCTACACCTTC.

J is TRBJ1-6 and V is TRBV23-1; the D gene is possibly TRBD1 (6 bases). TRBV23-1 is an open reading frame whose function is uncertain. V was shortened by 2 bases and J by 14 bases, with 19 bases between the two germline ends. The CDR3 length is 15 residues. The CDR3 DNA sequence: TGCGCCAGCAGTCAACGGACAGACCCGCCAAAGGCCCTCCACTTT. Translation: CASSQRTDPPKALHF.

The chain is built from TRBV14 and TRBJ2-3; TRBD1 matches at 8 bases. After removal of 3 bases from V and 1 base from J, the junction contained 6 bases not matched to a gene. From germline, CDR1 is SGHDN and CDR2 FVKESK. The CDR3 consists of 16 residues. Here the CDR3 DNA reads TGTGCCAGCAGCCAGCTTCGGACAGGGCGCACAGATACGCAGTATTTT. Protein product: CASSQLRTGRTDTQYF.

The V call is TRBV18, the J call TRBJ2-2; the match to TRBD1 covers 9 bases. The CDR3 runs 14 residues. V lost 6 bases to trimming and J lost 9 bases; unmatched junction nucleotides: 8. The germline V gene has CDR1 KGHSH and CDR2 LQKENI. CDR3 in DNA: TGTGCCAGCTCCCCCGGGACAGGGCTGCGGGAGCTGTTTTTT. It yields the protein CASSPGTGLRELFF. Combining the CDR3 with reference TRBV18 and TRBJ2-2 gives the whole variable domain NAGVMQNPRHLVRRRGQEARLRCSPMKGHSHVYWYRQLPEEGLKFMVYLQKENIIDESGMPKERFSAEFPKEGPSILRIQQVVRGDSAAYFCASSPGTGLRELFFGEGSRLTVL.

The rearrangement links TRBV5-1 to TRBJ2-1; TRBD1 might be the D (6 bases). The V end lost 1 base, the J end lost 3 bases, and 8 bases lay between the germline ends. This CDR3 has 14 amino acids. CDR1 SGHRS and CDR2 YFSETQ come from the germline V gene. In DNA form, the CDR3 reads TGCGCCAGCAGCTTGATGGACAGCTACAATGAGCAGTTCTTC. Amino acid sequence: CASSLMDSYNEQFF. Using reference TRBV5-1 and TRBJ2-1 for the parts outside the CDR3, the full variable domain is KAGVTQTPRYLIKTRGQQVTLSCSPISGHRSVSWYQQTPGQGLQFLFEYFSETQRNKGNFPGRFSGRQFSNSRSEMNVSTLELGDSALYLCASSLMDSYNEQFFGPGTRLTVL.

V usage is TRBV11-3 and J usage is TRBJ1-2; a weak D match, TRBD1 (5 bases). In germline, CDR1 is SGHNT, CDR2 YENEEA. The CDR3 loop spans 13 amino acids. Trimming pared 2 bases from V and 7 bases from J, leaving 11 bases between. CDR3 region: CASSLTMQGGYTF. The CDR3 DNA reads as TGTGCCAGCAGCTTAACGATGCAGGGTGGCTACACCTTC.

V is TRBV7-9 and J is TRBJ1-4, with D uncertain. Germline CDR1 SEHNR, CDR2 FQNEAQ (reference sequence). The V end was cut by 5 bases, the J end by 5 bases, with 9 bases between. The CDR3 extends over 13 amino acids. CDR3 nucleotides: TGTGCCAGCAGCCCTACCTGGAATGAAAAACTGTTTTTT. This translates into CASSPTWNEKLFF. The full variable domain, with the rest looked up from reference TRBV7-9 and TRBJ1-4, is DTGVSQNPRHKITKRGQNVTFRCDPISEHNRLYWYRQTLGQGPEFLTYFQNEAQLEKSRLLSDRFSAERPKGSFSTLEIQRTEQGDSAMYLCASSPTWNEKLFFGSGTQLSVL.

V and J are TRBV29-1 and TRBJ1-1, with D unresolved. The V gene's germline CDR1 is SQVTM and CDR2 ANQGSEA. The V and J ends lost 4 bases and 0 bases respectively, with 9 bases between them. The CDR3 covers 13 residues. CDR3 bases: TGCAGCGTTGGGACTGGAATGAACACTGAAGCTTTCTTT. This encodes CSVGTGMNTEAFF.

The V gene is TRBV25-1, the J gene TRBJ1-2; D ambiguous. CDR3 length: 13 amino acids. Trimming stripped 3 bases from V and 7 bases from J, with 12 bases between. The germline V gene has CDR1 MGHDK and CDR2 SYGVNS. The CDR3 nucleotides read TGTGCCAGCAGTGACGGGTGGCGGGGTGGCTACACCTTC. This gives the protein CASSDGWRGGYTF.

This clone has only a few counts. The gene calls are TRBV30 and TRBJ1-1; no clear D gene. V was cut by 0 bases and J by 8 bases, with 16 bases left in between. CDR1 is GTSNPN, CDR2 SVGIG, per germline (reference sequence). CDR3 length: 14 residues. CDR3 coding DNA: TGTGCCTGGAGTGTATTTCGTCAGAAACCCGAAGCTTTCTTT. This codes for CAWSVFRQKPEAFF.

The CDR3 sequence is CATTTGSGNEQFF. The CDR3 DNA is TGTGCCACCACGACAGGCTCGGGCAATGAGCAGTTCTTC. V and J are TRBV10-3 and TRBJ2-1; D possibly corresponds to TRBD1 (6 bases). This CDR3 is built from 13 residues. Germline CDR1 is ENHRY and CDR2 is SYGVKD. V lost 10 bases and J lost 6, with 16 bases in between.

This clone appeared once. V usage is TRBV5-4 and J usage is TRBJ1-6, with TRBD1 matching 8 bases. This CDR3 spans 15 amino acids. V lost 2 bases, J lost 6 bases, and 4 bases stayed unmatched. The germline V gene encodes CDR1 SGHNT and CDR2 YYREEE (reference sequence). The CDR3 loop reads CASSFGDRTNSPLHF. The CDR3 DNA reads as TGTGCCAGCAGCTTTGGGGACAGGACTAATTCACCCCTCCACTTT.

For the CDR3, the DNA is TGTGCCAGCAGCGCGGGACAGTCTAGTGGCTACACCTTC. Protein: CASSAGQSSGYTF. The rearrangement joins TRBV9 to TRBJ1-2; 7 nucleotides align to TRBD1. Germline V gene data show CDR1 as SGDLS and CDR2 as YYNGEE. Unmatched junction bases numbered 6, after V lost 3 bases and J lost 7 bases. This CDR3 is built from 13 residues.

This chain uses TRBV7-2 with TRBJ2-7; TRBD1 aligns across 10 bases. V dropped 4 bases and J dropped 3; count of bases not matched to a gene: 0. CDR3 length equals 13 residues. Germline V gene sequence: CDR1 SGHTA, CDR2 FQGNSA. The CDR3 here is CASSWTGGYEQYF. In nucleotides, the CDR3 is TGTGCCAGCAGCTGGACAGGGGGCTACGAGCAGTACTTC. Full variable domain (rest looked up from reference TRBV7-2 and TRBJ2-7): GAGVSQSPSNKVTEKGKDVELRCDPISGHTALYWYRQSLGQGLEFLIYFQGNSAPDKSGLPSDRFSAERTGGSVSTLTIQRTQQEDSAVYLCASSWTGGYEQYFGPGTRLTVT.

The chain recombines TRBV11-3 with TRBJ1-2, with a possible D match to TRBD1 (5 bases). This CDR3 comprises 13 residues. Germline V gives CDR1 SGHNT, CDR2 YENEEA. Trimming stripped 3 bases from V and 8 bases from J, with 13 bases between. The chain's CDR3 is CASSFTGLRGYTF. CDR3 sequence (DNA): TGTGCCAGCAGCTTCACAGGCCTTCGAGGCTACACCTTC.

J is TRBJ2-5 and V is TRBV28; D not resolved. The CDR3 covers 22 residues. Germline assignment: CDR1 MDHEN and CDR2 SYDVKM. Between the trimmed V and J ends, which lost 6 bases and 0 bases, there was a span of 35 bases. The CDR3 bases are TGTGCCAGCAGCCAGACTCCCCATCCCACCTTGCACGGTCCGGCGGACCAAGAGACCCAGTACTTC. Amino acids: CASSQTPHPTLHGPADQETQYF.

This chain uses TRBV7-2 with TRBJ1-1, with D possibly matching TRBD1 (6 bases). Germline-derived CDR1 and CDR2 are SGHTA and FQGNSA. This CDR3 is 16 amino acids long. Deletions cut 1 base from V and 0 bases from J, with 12 bases between. CDR3 amino acids: CASSLGTRGLNTEAFF. DNA for the CDR3: TGTGCCAGCAGCTTAGGCACTAGGGGGTTGAACACTGAAGCTTTCTTT. The full variable domain, its missing parts supplied by reference TRBV7-2 and TRBJ1-1, is GAGVSQSPSNKVTEKGKDVELRCDPISGHTALYWYRQSLGQGLEFLIYFQGNSAPDKSGLPSDRFSAERTGGSVSTLTIQRTQQEDSAVYLCASSLGTRGLNTEAFFGQGTRLTVV.

This clone occurred once. The chain is built from TRBV10-1 and TRBJ2-1; 14 positions agree with TRBD2. V lost 5 bases to trimming and J lost 12 bases; unmatched junction nucleotides: 9. The CDR3 contains 15 residues. CDR1 is WNHNN and CDR2 is SYGVQD in the germline V gene (reference sequence). The CDR3 DNA follows: TGCGCCAGCAGTCGACGAGGGACTAGCGGGAGTAGGCAGTTCTTC. The encoded protein is CASSRRGTSGSRQFF.

The chain joins TRBV29-1 to TRBJ1-1; D is undetermined. Trimming pared 3 bases from V and 8 bases from J, leaving 13 bases between. CDR3 length: 12 residues. CDR1 is SQVTM and CDR2 is ANQGSEA in the germline V gene. In nucleotides, the CDR3 is TGCAGCGTTGACGAAGAGGGAGCCGAAGCTTTCTTT. Translation: CSVDEEGAEAFF.

This clone appeared a few times. J is TRBJ2-1 and V is TRBV18; D ambiguous. CDR3 length: 14 amino acids. Trimming cost V 1 base and J 5 bases, with 9 bases left between them. Germline V gene sequence: CDR1 KGHSH, CDR2 LQKENI. For the CDR3, the DNA is TGTGCCAGCTCACCACAACAGAGACACAATGAGCAGTTCTTC. As protein: CASSPQQRHNEQFF.

The chain carries TRBV14 and TRBJ2-1, with D possibly matching TRBD2 (6 bases). Trimming took 4 bases from V and 3 from J, leaving 13 bases between them. Germline CDR1 is SGHDN and CDR2 is FVKESK. This CDR3 comprises 15 residues. The CDR3 here is CASSPPGTFYNEQFF. CDR3 DNA sequence: TGTGCCAGCAGCCCCCCGGGGACTTTCTACAATGAGCAGTTCTTC.

The chain joins TRBV30 to TRBJ1-4; D remains ambiguous. Trimming took 1 base from V and 5 from J, leaving 8 bases between them. Germline V lookup: CDR1 GTSNPN, CDR2 SVGIG (reference sequence). This CDR3 is 13 amino acids long. In DNA form, the CDR3 reads TGTGCCTGGAGTGGAAGACTCAATGAAAAACTGTTTTTT. Its translation: CAWSGRLNEKLFF.

This clone was recorded once. The rearrangement joins TRBV27 to TRBJ2-7; TRBD2 matches 8 bases. In germline, CDR1 is MNHEY, CDR2 SMNVEV (reference sequence). The CDR3 has 14 residues. J lost 6 bases, V lost 6 bases, and 10 bases had no gene match. The CDR3 region is CASSPREGLGEQYF. DNA for the CDR3: TGTGCCAGCAGCCCCCGGGAGGGCCTGGGCGAGCAGTACTTC.

This clone was observed a few times. The V call is TRBV9, the J call TRBJ1-1, with 7 positions matching TRBD1. This CDR3 contains 16 residues. Trimming took 5 bases from V and 0 from J; bases not matched to a gene: 10. Per the germline V gene, CDR1 is SGDLS and CDR2 is YYNGEE. The CDR3 sequence is CASSLGTAPMNTEAFF. CDR3 sequence (DNA): TGTGCCAGCAGTCTCGGGACAGCGCCAATGAACACTGAAGCTTTCTTT.

The genes are TRBV11-3 and TRBJ2-7; TRBD1 matches 10 bases. The CDR3 has 14 amino acids. With 6 bases clipped from V and 2 bases from J, the junction kept 4 bases outside the gene matches. CDR1 and CDR2 (germline): SGHNT, YENEEA. CDR3 DNA: TGTGCCAGCAGACCCGGGACAGGGGCCTACGAGCAGTACTTC. Translation gives CASRPGTGAYEQYF.